This TCR beta chain was found in a study of Graves' ophthalmopathy and Graves' hyperthyroidism. Turning to the study itself: Samples of peripheral blood were obtained at initial diagnosis, prior to treatment of any kind.

V dropped 3 bases and J dropped 1 base, with 3 bases sitting between them. The CDR3 runs 11 residues. Per the germline V gene, CDR1 is SQVTM and CDR2 is ANQGSEA. For repertoire sequencing, the TCR beta CDR3 regions were amplified from RNA transcripts. The authors performed first-round RT-PCR with HTBI primers and then a second-round multiplex PCR. TCRdb processed the multiplex PCR reads anew with MiXCR; each CDR3 protein has one entry. Found here are roughly 700,000 distinct CDR3 sequences, 40% of them singletons; the top ten hold 44%. A remark on this clonotype: A clone one base away is much larger, so this may be a read error. Without the conserved terminal phenylalanine or tryptophan, this CDR3 likely stems from a read error.

This chain joins TRBV29-1 and TRBJ1-1, with no clear D. Sequencing was done on a sample of peripheral blood. The sequence derives from an adult man with Graves' ophthalmopathy. The DNA of the CDR3 is TGCAGCGTTGACGCGAACACTGAAGCTTTCCTT. Residues: CSVDANTEAFL.